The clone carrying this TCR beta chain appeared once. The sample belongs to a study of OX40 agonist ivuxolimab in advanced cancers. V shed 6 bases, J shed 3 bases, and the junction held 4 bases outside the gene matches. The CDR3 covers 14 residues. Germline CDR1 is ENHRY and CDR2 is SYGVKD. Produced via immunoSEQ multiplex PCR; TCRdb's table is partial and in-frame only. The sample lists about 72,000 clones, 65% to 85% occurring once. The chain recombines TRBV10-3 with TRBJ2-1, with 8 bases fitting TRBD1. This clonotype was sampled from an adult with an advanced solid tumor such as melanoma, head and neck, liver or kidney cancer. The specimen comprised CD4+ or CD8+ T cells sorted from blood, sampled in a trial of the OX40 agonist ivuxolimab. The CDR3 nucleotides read TGTGCCATCAGACCTGACAGGGGCTACAATGAGCAGTTCTTC. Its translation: CAIRPDRGYNEQFF.